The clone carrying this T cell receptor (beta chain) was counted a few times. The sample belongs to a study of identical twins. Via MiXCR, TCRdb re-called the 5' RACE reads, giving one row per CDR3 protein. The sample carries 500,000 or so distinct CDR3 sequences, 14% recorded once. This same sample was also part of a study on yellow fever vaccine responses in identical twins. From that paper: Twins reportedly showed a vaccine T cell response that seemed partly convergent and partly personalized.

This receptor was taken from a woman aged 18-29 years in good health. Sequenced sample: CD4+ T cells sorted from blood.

DNA of the CDR3: TGTGCCAGCAGCCAATGGGTCGGGAGGGCCGCCTACAATGAGCAGTTCTTC. Amino acid sequence: CASSQWVGRAAYNEQFF. The rearrangement uses TRBV3-1 and TRBJ2-1, with TRBD2 matching over 8 bases. The CDR3 loop spans 17 amino acids. Germline loops: CDR1 LGHDT, CDR2 YNNKEL (reference sequence). V shed 2 bases, J shed 2 bases, and the junction held 8 bases outside the gene matches.